This T cell receptor (beta chain) was found in a study of cytomegalovirus exposure and HLA in healthy donors. The PCR ran on 60 Vbeta and 13 Jbeta primers. Here immunoSEQ multiplex PCR was the method, and the copy in TCRdb shows in-frame clones only, minus some. The data contain approximately 150,000 clones, about four fifths of them singletons. Unmatched junction bases numbered 14, after V lost 5 bases and J lost 1 base. Germline loops: CDR1 SGHTA, CDR2 FQGNSA. The CDR3 spans 18 residues. The chain combines TRBV7-2 with TRBJ1-1; 9 positions agree with TRBD1. The origin of this receptor is a man aged 25-45 years in good health and CMV-seronegative. The specimen was PBMCs. Here the CDR3 DNA reads TGTGCCAGCAGCGGCCCCTCCGCGGGGGACAGGGCGAACACTGAAGCTTTCTTT. Protein: CASSGPSAGDRANTEAFF.